At least ten counts were recorded for the clone carrying this TCR beta chain. What it binds is unknown. By quantitative 5'-RACE with molecular barcodes, the TCR beta libraries were made. MiXCR, run by TCRdb on the 5' RACE reads, gives a single entry per CDR3 protein. The sample holds 500,000 or so distinct CDR3 sequences, about 5.7% seen once. V was shortened by 6 bases and J by 5 bases, with 26 bases between the two germline ends. Germline V gene sequence: CDR1 MDHEN, CDR2 SYDVKM. There are 18 residues in the CDR3. The data were obtained in a study of CD8 T cells in ankylosing spondylitis. Study observations and caveats: Significant enrichment of disease-linked clones was reported in matched ankylosing spondylitis synovial fluid. Some of the motif variants had earlier been found in reactive arthritis patients' fluid and blood. A CD8+ phenotype characterized the disease-linked clones, which were relatively rare in peripheral blood. Seemingly distinctive of ankylosing spondylitis blood was a TCR beta motif formed by eight highly homologous variants.

Sequencing used blood, either unsorted or a sorted T cell fraction (not recorded which). The rearrangement uses TRBV28 and TRBJ2-1; unclear D gene. The receptor was derived from a male donor with ankylosing spondylitis. This CDR3 is CASSHLIRRTHLNNEQFF. The DNA for the CDR3 is TGTGCCAGCAGCCACCTTATCAGACGAACCCACCTGAACAATGAGCAGTTCTTC.